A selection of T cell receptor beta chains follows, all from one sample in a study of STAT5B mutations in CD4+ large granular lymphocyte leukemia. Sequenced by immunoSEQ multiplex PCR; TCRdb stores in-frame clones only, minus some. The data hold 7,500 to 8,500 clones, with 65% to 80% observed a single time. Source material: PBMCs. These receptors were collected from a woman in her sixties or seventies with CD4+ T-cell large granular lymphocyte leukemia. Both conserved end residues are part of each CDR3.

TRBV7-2,CASSSNGWQQETQYF
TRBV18,CASSHRDYGYTF
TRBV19,CASSIRGGREDTQYF
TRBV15,CATSRDPGSGNTIYF
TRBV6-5,CASSAPGQTSIGYTF
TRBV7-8,CASSLETQYF
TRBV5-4,CASSVDPTDTQYF
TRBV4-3,CASSQAGGPNNEQFF
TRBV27,CARRQGKVTYEQYF
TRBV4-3,CASSQDLGTGSYEQYF
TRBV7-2,CASSLGFSDTQYF
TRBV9,CASSVAPGTTYGYTF
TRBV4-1,CASSQPRTGRNSPLHF
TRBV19,CASSGGKDTEAFF
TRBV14,CASSQGASGNTIYF
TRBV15,CATSRGGQGNQPQHF